The T cell receptor beta chain under discussion was sequenced for a study of blood T cell repertoires in COVID-19. Study-level background: PBMCs, B-cell-depleted T cells, or T cells provided the cDNA or gDNA that made up the material.

V was pared by 3 bases and J by 6 bases, with 15 bases between. CDR1 is LNHDA, CDR2 SQIVND, per germline (reference sequence). The CDR3 extends over 15 amino acids. Measured with immunoSEQ multiplex PCR; TCRdb has only the in-frame clones, and not every one. The sample has 95,000 to 150,000 clones, about two thirds seen once. The TCR was taken from a human donor with acute or convalescent COVID-19. The donor label of this sample is uncertain. Sequencing used peripheral blood. The chain is built from TRBV19 and TRBJ1-5; D is unclear. The chain's CDR3 is CASSISRSGSQPQHF. DNA of the CDR3: TGTGCCAGTAGTATTTCCAGGAGCGGGTCTCAGCCCCAGCATTTT.